A selection of T cell receptor beta chains follows, all from one sample in a study of naive and memory T cell subsets. Each CDR3 protein is one row after TCRdb ran MiXCR on the UMI-ligation and nested PCR reads. Of around 30,000 distinct CDR3 sequences in the sample, around 20% were seen once. Sample: effector memory CD4+ T cells from blood. The receptors were gathered from a human donor in good health. CDR3s include the opening cysteine and the closing phenylalanine or tryptophan. A D gene is named only where the DNA matches it firmly. Clone size is not always given. Where it is, it says once, few, many or a class for expanded clones.

>TRBJ2-7|TRBV7-8|NA|NA
TGTGCCAGCAGCTTAGGGTTCAGCTATACCTCCTACGAGCAGTACTTC
CASSLGFSYTSYEQYF
>TRBJ2-1|TRBV29-1|NA|many
TGCAGCGTTGACGGTATGAGGGTGAGCAATGAGCAGTTCTTC
CSVDGMRVSNEQFF
>TRBJ1-4|TRBV27|NA|NA
TGTGCCAGCAGGAAGACAGCAACTAATGAAAAACTGTTTTTT
CASRKTATNEKLFF
>TRBJ1-4|TRBV9|TRBD1|few
TGTGCCAGCAGCTCCAGACAGGGTGTGGGAAAACTGTTTTTT
CASSSRQGVGKLFF
>TRBJ2-1|TRBV6-1|TRBD2|NA
TGTGCCAGCAGTGTCCTAGCGGGCAATGAGCAGTTCTTC
CASSVLAGNEQFF
>TRBJ1-2|TRBV28|NA|few
TGTGCCACCGCGAGGGAGGGGGGGCCTATTGGCTACACCTTC
CATAREGGPIGYTF
>TRBJ2-5|TRBV28|NA|few
TGTGCCAGCAGTGGGGGGCACATAGGGACCCAGTACTTC
CASSGGHIGTQYF
>TRBJ2-2|TRBV10-3|NA|NA
TGTGCCATCAAGACGACCGATAGGTGGGGGGAGCTGTTTTTT
CAIKTTDRWGELFF
>TRBJ1-1|TRBV7-2|NA|many
TGTGCCAGCAGCCCACGGAGGACCAGGTGGACTGAAGCTTTCTTT
CASSPRRTRWTEAFF
>TRBJ2-1|TRBV20-1|NA|few
TGCAGTGCTAGAGAGGTTGACAACTACAATGAGCAGTTCTTC
CSAREVDNYNEQFF
>TRBJ2-7|TRBV7-2|NA|few
TGTGCCAGCAGCTTAGTTCCTAGTTTACTCAACGAGCAGTACTTC
CASSLVPSLLNEQYF
>TRBJ2-1|TRBV7-9|TRBD1|medium-sized
TGTGCCAGCAGCCCGGGCCAGATTGGGACAGGGATAAATGAGCAGTTCTTC
CASSPGQIGTGINEQFF
>TRBJ2-1|TRBV12-3/TRBV12-4|TRBD2|NA
TGTGCCAGCAGTTTATGGGGACTAGCGGGCGGAGAGCAGTTCTTC
CASSLWGLAGGEQFF
>TRBJ1-5|TRBV15|NA|many
TGTGCCACCAGCAGAGATAAAGGGGGTCGAGGTCAGCCCCAGCATTTT
CATSRDKGGRGQPQHF